A selection of T cell receptor beta chains follows, all from one sample in a study of T-cell memory formation after mild COVID-19. TCRdb fed the 5' RACE reads into MiXCR, producing one record per CDR3 protein. The repertoire holds about half a million distinct CDR3 sequences, with about 20% as singletons. The material sequenced was PBMCs or a T cell subset sorted from them (not recorded which). Receptors were obtained from an adult woman who had mild COVID-19 (a few samples of this study predate the infection). Cell type and time point are not known. Each CDR3 is given with its conserved first and last residue. The order of the fields is V gene, J gene, CDR3 protein.

TRBV5-1	TRBJ1-1	CASSSIQGRNTEAFF
TRBV18	TRBJ2-1	CASSPRPAGGTGEQFF
TRBV13	TRBJ2-1	CASSNRALSSYNEQFF
TRBV7-9	TRBJ2-6	CASILSPSPGANVLTF
TRBV12-3/TRBV12-4	TRBJ1-1	CASSLELRRAFF
TRBV9	TRBJ2-5	CASSPGLESSQYF
TRBV2	TRBJ2-7	CASRADRAPSYEQYF
TRBV4-1	TRBJ2-1	CASSQGGGAGNEQFF
TRBV3-1	TRBJ2-7	CASSPESEIYEQYF
TRBV3-1	TRBJ1-5	CASSQHRTRQAPCNQPQHF
TRBV5-4	TRBJ2-3	CASSPWRTIPSDSTDTQYF